This T cell receptor (beta chain) appears in the sequencing data of a study of blood T cell repertoires in COVID-19. Study as a whole: Spain, Italy and the United States supplied samples that represented acute and convalescent COVID-19. Sources were T cells, B-cell-depleted T cells, or PBMCs; the material itself was cDNA or gDNA.

The CDR3 spans 15 residues. The germline V gene encodes CDR1 MNHEY and CDR2 SVGEGT. V was clipped by 6 bases and J by 3 bases; unmatched bases: 10. Original methodology: It was from reference gene primer amplification that nucleated cell counts were estimated. Some clones are missing from TCRdb's copy, which holds only in-frame ones; the method was immunoSEQ multiplex PCR. V and J calls and clone size are given by that table; D and trimming were obtained from the DNA. The repertoire holds 75,000 to 80,000 clones, with roughly 89% as singletons. This TCR came from a human donor in a cohort sampled during active COVID-19. The sequenced sample consisted of peripheral blood. This chain links TRBV6-2 or TRBV6-3 with TRBJ1-2, with TRBD1 identical over 7 bases. The CDR3 region is CASSPLTGADYGYTF. CDR3 sequence (DNA): TGTGCCAGCAGCCCTCTTACAGGGGCTGACTATGGCTACACCTTC.